This T cell receptor (beta chain) appears in the sequencing data of a study of blood T cells in healthy people across ages. Overall study context: Every two T cells gave about one barcoded beta molecule via template switching. Study-level findings and limits: Naive CD4+ cell counts and diversity both ran higher in long-lived than in aged donors. TCR beta diversity was tightly associated with the proportion of naive T cells.

Together with a sample-barcoded 5' primer, a J-beta primer mix was included in a second PCR lasting about 6 to 12 cycles. TCRdb fed the 5' RACE reads into MiXCR, producing one record per CDR3 protein. Among around 1,100,000 distinct CDR3 sequences listed, around two fifths were seen once. The V gene lost 6 bases and the J gene lost 1 base, with 9 bases spanning the gap. This CDR3 spans 14 amino acids. Germline V lookup: CDR1 MDHEN, CDR2 SYDVKM. For this clonotype: Its antigen is not identified.

Material for sequencing was blood. The chain has TRBV28 and TRBJ2-2; D remains unclear. The source is a man aged 18 to 35 in good health. CDR3 nucleotides: TGTGCCAGCAGCCTCACCCTGAACACCGGGGAGCTGTTTTTT. Translating gives CASSLTLNTGELFF.